This T cell receptor beta chain came from a study of technical replicates of blood from a handful of donors. Trimming shortened V by 5 bases and J by 7 bases, and 14 bases separated the two germline ends. Looked up from germline, CDR1 is SEHNR and CDR2 is FQNEAQ (reference sequence). The CDR3 is 14 amino acids. This clone appeared once. Sequencing was performed with immunoSEQ multiplex PCR; in TCRdb, only in-frame clones are kept and a portion is missing. The table has roughly 62,000 clones, around 92% seen once. This sequence was found in a human donor in good health. Some clones in this sample may be carry-over from other donors' samples. The sequenced sample was PBMCs. This chain joins TRBV7-9 and TRBJ1-4; perhaps TRBD1 as D (6 bases). The CDR3: CASSQQGVREKLFF. DNA for the CDR3: TGTGCCAGCAGCCAACAGGGAGTGCGTGAAAAACTGTTTTTT.